This is a list of T cell receptor beta chains from one sample in a study of blood T cell repertoires in COVID-19. Assay used: immunoSEQ multiplex PCR; TCRdb lists only in-frame clones, some missing. The sample shows about 320,000 clones, roughly 89% of them seen only once. Sequenced material: peripheral blood. Receptors originate from a woman aged 25 to 45 with COVID-19, enrolled during active disease. CDR3s include the opening cysteine and the closing phenylalanine or tryptophan. A D gene is named only where the DNA matches it firmly. Expanded clones are given a class, and other clones once, few, many or no size at all.

clone_size j_call v_call d_call cdr3_nt cdr3_aa
. TRBJ2-3 TRBV6-5 TRBD1 TGTGCCAGTACAGGGGGCGGGGCAGATACGCAGTATTTT CASTGGGADTQYF
. TRBJ2-2 TRBV11-2 . TGTGCCAGCCCGACAGAGAACACCGGGGAGCTGTTTTTT CASPTENTGELFF
. TRBJ2-1 TRBV27 TRBD2 TGTGCCAGCAGTTTATCGGGACTAGCGAGCTCCTACAATGAGCAGTTCTTC CASSLSGLASSYNEQFF
. TRBJ1-1 TRBV7-9 . TGTGCCAGCGGAATCCGCAGGATACTGAACACTGAAGCTTTCTTT CASGIRRILNTEAFF
. TRBJ2-2 TRBV5-1 . TGCGCCAGCAGCTTGACAGCCAACACCGGGGAGCTGTTTTTT CASSLTANTGELFF
. TRBJ2-2 TRBV4-2 . TGTGCCAGCAGCCAAGATTCAAACACCGGGGAGCTGTTTTTT CASSQDSNTGELFF
. TRBJ2-7 TRBV5-4 TRBD2 TGTGCCAGCAGCTCGGGACTAGCGGGGGATAAATCCTACGAGCAGTACTTC CASSSGLAGDKSYEQYF
. TRBJ1-6 TRBV3-1/TRBV3-2 . TGTGCCAGCAGCCAATATAGAGACACACCCCTCCACTTT CASSQYRDTPLHF
. TRBJ1-5 TRBV27 . TGTGCCAGCAGTTTAATTGCCGGGTATCAGCCCCAGCATTTT CASSLIAGYQPQHF
. TRBJ2-5 TRBV5-6 TRBD2 TGTGCCAGCAGCTCGACTAGCGGGGAGGTATCCCAGTACTTC CASSSTSGEVSQYF
few TRBJ1-4 TRBV12-3/TRBV12-4 . TGTGCCAGCAGTTTTCAGGGAATGGAAAAACTGTTTTTT CASSFQGMEKLFF